The subject of this entry is one TCR beta chain. Its antigen is still unknown. Germline V CDR1 and CDR2: SGHRS, YFSETQ. The CDR3 loop spans 15 amino acids. V lost 3 bases and J lost 3; bases outside the gene matches: 3. The data were obtained in a study of PD-L1 blockade in urothelial cancer. Study information: Male sex and bladder-origin urothelial cancer were recorded for about 90% of the 29 patients. Study results and caveats: Durable-benefit patients expanded tumor-associated blood clones more at 3 weeks.

Time point given: pretreatment peripheral blood. Samples were collected from each patient before treatment and during treatment. Each patient gave between 1 and 8 of them in total. TCR analog templates of synthetic origin were spiked into each PCR. Method: immunoSEQ multiplex PCR; TCRdb's copy keeps in-frame clones and lacks some. The sample holds about 39,000 clones, approximately 90% seen once. The sample here was PBMCs, taken around atezolizumab (anti-PD-L1) treatment. The V and J genes are TRBV5-1 and TRBJ2-1, with 10 bases aligning to TRBD2. The clonotype comes from a woman in her fifties or sixties with urothelial cancer. The CDR3: CASSYTSGNYNEQFF. In DNA, the CDR3 is TGCGCCAGCAGCTATACTAGCGGGAACTACAATGAGCAGTTCTTC.